Listed below are T cell receptor beta chains from one sample, sequenced in a study of T cell repertoires in cytomegalovirus infection. One entry per CDR3 protein, called by TCRdb with MiXCR from the reads. The repertoire holds under 7,000 distinct CDR3 sequences, with around 49% as singletons. Their cognate antigens are unknown. Source material: PBMCs, sequenced either directly or after in vitro stimulation (not recorded which). These receptors were collected from a human donor in good health (CMV status not recorded). Some clones in this sample may be carry-over from other donors' samples. Each CDR3 is given with its conserved first and last residue. D genes are given only for firm matches. Clone size is given for some rows only: seen once, a few or many times, or a class if the clone is expanded.

j_call,clone_size,v_call,d_call,cdr3_nt,cdr3_aa
TRBJ2-6,NA,TRBV28,NA,TGTGCCAGCAGTTTATGGGGGGCAGTAACTGGGGCCAACGTCCTGACTTTC,CASSLWGAVTGANVLTF
TRBJ2-7,few,TRBV19,TRBD1,TGTGCCAGTAGTATGGAGGGACAGGCGAGCTCCTACGAGCAGTACTTC,CASSMEGQASSYEQYF
TRBJ2-2,NA,TRBV7-2,NA,TGTGCCAGCAGCCAACAGGGAGGTTTGAACACCGGGGAGCTGTTTTTT,CASSQQGGLNTGELFF
TRBJ1-4,many,TRBV20-1,NA,TGCAGTGCTAGAGATTCCGGGAGCTTTAATGAAAAACTGTTTTTT,CSARDSGSFNEKLFF
TRBJ2-5,few,TRBV7-6,NA,TGTGCCAGCAGCTTAGCTCAAGAGACCCAGTACTTC,CASSLAQETQYF
TRBJ2-7,NA,TRBV24-1,TRBD1,TGTGCCACCAGTGATTTGGACAGGGACGAGCAGTACTTC,CATSDLDRDEQYF
TRBJ2-3,few,TRBV7-2,NA,TGTGCCAGCAGCTACACAGATACGCAGTATTTT,CASSYTDTQYF
TRBJ2-1,NA,TRBV11-3,NA,TGTGCCAGCAGCTTAGCTTTCCAGACCTCCTACAATGAGCAGTTCTTC,CASSLAFQTSYNEQFF
TRBJ2-3,many,TRBV20-1,NA,TGCAGTGCTAGTGACCAGGGGAGCACAGATACGCAGTATTTT,CSASDQGSTDTQYF
TRBJ2-7,few,TRBV7-3,NA,TGTGCCAGCAGCCCTGGACAAGGAGGCGAGCAGTACTTC,CASSPGQGGEQYF
TRBJ1-6,many,TRBV10-3,TRBD1,TGTGCCATCAGGGGGACAGACGACGAACGTAGGTCACCCCTCCACTTT,CAIRGTDDERRSPLHF
TRBJ2-7,NA,TRBV7-2,NA,TGTTCCATCGGCTTGGACACCCCTGGCGACGAGCAGTACTTC,CSIGLDTPGDEQYF
TRBJ2-3,once,TRBV6-5,TRBD2,TGTGCCAGAAGTTACGCAGCGCTAGCGGGAGATGCAGATACGCCGTCTTTT,CARSYAALAGDADTPSF
TRBJ2-7,few,TRBV7-8,NA,TGTGCCAGCAGATGGGACACCCCTGGCTACGAGCCGTACTTC,CASRWDTPGYEPYF
TRBJ1-1,NA,TRBV7-2,TRBD1,TGTGCCAGCAGCCTATCGACAGGGACCAACACTGAAGCTTTCTTT,CASSLSTGTNTEAFF
TRBJ1-2,NA,TRBV7-2,TRBD1,TGTGCCAGCAGCTTAGCGCCCGGACAGGGCAATAACTATGGCTACACCTTC,CASSLAPGQGNNYGYTF
TRBJ1-4,NA,TRBV5-8,TRBD1,TGTGCCAGCAGCTCCGGACAGGGGACTAATGAAAAACTGTTTTTT,CASSSGQGTNEKLFF
TRBJ2-1,few,TRBV6-2/TRBV6-3,NA,TGTGCCAGCAGTCTGACGGGACACCCCTACAATGAGCAGTTCTTC,CASSLTGHPYNEQFF
TRBJ1-5,many,TRBV10-3,NA,TGTGCCATCAGTGAGTACAGCTATCAGCCCCAGCATTTT,CAISEYSYQPQHF
TRBJ2-5,few,TRBV7-2,NA,TGTGCCAGCAGCTTAAGAGGAGCTAGAGGGAGACCCGAAGGGGAGACCACGTACTTC,CASSLRGARGRPEGETTYF
TRBJ1-5,NA,TRBV7-2,TRBD1,TGTTCCAGCAGCCCCGGGACAGCTATCAATCAGCCCCAGCCTTTT,CSSSPGTAINQPQPF
TRBJ2-4,NA,TRBV28,TRBD1,TGTGCCAGCAGTTTCGGGACAGGGCTTCAGTACTTC,CASSFGTGLQYF
TRBJ2-2,NA,TRBV12-3/TRBV12-4,NA,TGTGACACCTCCCCGGTGGTACCTTTGATCGGGGAGCTGTTTTTT,CDTSPVVPLIGELFF
TRBJ2-5,few,TRBV5-1,TRBD1,TGCGCCAGCAGCTTGGCCCGGGACAGGGGAGAGACCCAGTACTTC,CASSLARDRGETQYF
TRBJ2-7,few,TRBV7-2,NA,TGTGCCAGCAGCCTGGGTAGGCTCCGCGAGCAGTACTTC,CASSLGRLREQYF
TRBJ2-1,once,TRBV7-6,NA,TGTGCCAGCAGCTTAGCGGGGGGACAAAGCTCCTACAATGAGCAGTTCTTC,CASSLAGGQSSYNEQFF
TRBJ1-1,NA,TRBV19,NA,TGTGCCAGTATCGGTGGCACTGAAGCTTTCTTT,CASIGGTEAFF
TRBJ2-1,NA,TRBV6-1,TRBD2,TGTGCCAGCAGCCGAGGGGGACTAGCGGGAGCTGAGCAGTTCTTC,CASSRGGLAGAEQFF
TRBJ1-2,NA,TRBV7-2,NA,TGTGCCAGCAGCCCTAGCGGGCGTAACTATGGCTACACCTTC,CASSPSGRNYGYTF
TRBJ1-1,NA,TRBV10-3,TRBD1,TGTGCCATCAGCGTGGTTGGACAGGGAGACACTGAAGCTTTTTTT,CAISVVGQGDTEAFF
TRBJ1-4,NA,TRBV7-2,NA,TGTGCCAGCAGCTTAGACAGGTCAACTAATGAAAAACTGTTTTTT,CASSLDRSTNEKLFF
TRBJ1-1,NA,TRBV6-5,NA,TGTGCAAGCTCGACTGGACAGAAGAACAATGAAGATTTCTTT,CASSTGQKNNEDFF
TRBJ2-6,many,TRBV10-3,NA,TGTGCTATCCTCCGGGAAGGGGCCAACGTCCTGACTTTC,CAILREGANVLTF
TRBJ1-5,NA,TRBV28,TRBD1,TGTGCCAGCAGTTGGTGGACAGGGAATAATCAGCCCCAGCATTTT,CASSWWTGNNQPQHF
TRBJ2-5,many,TRBV7-8,NA,TGTGCCAGCAGCTTTGGCGCCCAAGAGACCCAGTACTTC,CASSFGAQETQYF
TRBJ1-5,NA,TRBV6-5,TRBD1,TGTTCCAGCAGAATGGGACAGAAGAATCAGCCCCATCATTTT,CSSRMGQKNQPHHF
TRBJ1-4,NA,TRBV7-8,NA,TGTGCCAGCAGCTGGGACACCCCTAATGAAAAACTGTTTTTT,CASSWDTPNEKLFF
TRBJ2-2,NA,TRBV19,TRBD1,TGTGCCAGTAGTGTCGACAGGGGTTCAGGCACCGGGGAGCTGTTTTTT,CASSVDRGSGTGELFF
TRBJ2-2,few,TRBV7-2,TRBD2,TGTGCCAGCAGCCGACTAGCGGGACTGAACACCGGGGAGCTGTTTTTT,CASSRLAGLNTGELFF
TRBJ1-1,NA,TRBV7-2,NA,TGTGCCAGCGGAACAGCGCAAAACACTGAAGCTTTCTTT,CASGTAQNTEAFF
TRBJ1-6,many,TRBV6-1,NA,TGTGCCACGGGGCAGGGGATCTTTAATTCACCCCTCCACTTT,CATGQGIFNSPLHF
TRBJ1-2,once,TRBV4-2,TRBD1,TGTGCCGGCAGCCAAGCCGGGGTGGACAGGGTCGGACTAATCCTAACGCTAAACTATGGCTACACCTTC,CAGSQAGVDRVGLILTLNYGYTF
TRBJ2-7,NA,TRBV7-8,NA,TGTTCCAGACGCTGGGACACCCTTGGCGACGAGCAGTACTTC,CSRRWDTLGDEQYF
TRBJ1-1,NA,TRBV7-2,NA,TGTGCCAGCAGCTTAGATTCTAGGTGCTCGAACACTGACGATTTCTTT,CASSLDSRCSNTDDFF
TRBJ2-5,NA,TRBV7-9,TRBD2,TGTGCCAGCAGCTTAGTATCCCGGGGGGGCGAGACCCAGTACTTC,CASSLVSRGGETQYF
TRBJ1-1,NA,TRBV7-8,NA,TGTGCCAGCCGCCCCGGGTGGAACACGGAATCTTTATTT,CASRPGWNTESLF
TRBJ1-1,NA,TRBV12-3/TRBV12-4,NA,TGTGCCAGCAGGGACCTTAAAGGGAACACTGAAGCTTTCTTT,CASRDLKGNTEAFF
TRBJ2-7,NA,TRBV7-8,NA,TGTGACATAAGCTGGTACACCCCTGTTGATGAGCAGTACTTC,CDISWYTPVDEQYF
TRBJ2-3,NA,TRBV27,TRBD2,TGTGCCAGCAGTTTACGGCGGGGGAGTGCAGATACGCAGTATTTT,CASSLRRGSADTQYF
TRBJ2-2,NA,TRBV7-4,NA,TGTGCCAGCAGCTTAGCCCGCCCCATTGCCGGGGAGCTGTTTTTT,CASSLARPIAGELFF
TRBJ1-5,NA,TRBV7-2,NA,TGTGCCAGCAGACCCGGGAAAGCTAGCAATCAGCCCCAGCCTTTT,CASRPGKASNQPQPF
TRBJ2-3,many,TRBV9,NA,TGTGCCAGCAGCCCCGGGGGCACAGATACGCAGTATTTT,CASSPGGTDTQYF